A single sample gave rise to the 32 T cell receptor beta chains below, sequenced in a study of identifying expanded T cells in peripheral blood. Using immunoSEQ multiplex PCR, the repertoire was profiled, and TCRdb retains in-frame clones only, with some absent. The data hold approximately 91,000 clones, with around 88% observed a single time. Sequencing input: blood. The receptors shown here come from a person aged 18 to 70 in good health.

This chain links TRBV29-1 with TRBJ2-1; tentative D call: TRBD1 (5 bases). This CDR3 has 11 residues. Trimming pared 4 bases from V and 8 bases from J, leaving 9 bases between. Germline CDR1 and CDR2: SQVTM and ANQGSEA. DNA of the CDR3: TGCAGCGTTGGGGGCTTCGATGAGCAGTTCTTC. It codes for CSVGGFDEQFF.

The chain uses TRBV7-9 and TRBJ1-5; TRBD1 agrees at 9 bases. Trimming took 2 bases from V and 1 from J; bases not matched to a gene: 0. This CDR3 is 15 amino acids long. The germline gives CDR1 SEHNR, CDR2 FQNEAQ (reference sequence). CDR3 coding DNA: TGTGCCAGCAGCTTAACAGGGGGCAGCAATCAGCCCCAGCATTTT. This codes for CASSLTGGSNQPQHF.

This chain joins TRBV7-9 and TRBJ2-5; 11 bases are a match to TRBD1. The CDR3 is 16 amino acids. The J segment lost 2 bases and the V segment lost 3 bases, leaving 5 bases of the junction unmatched. Germline CDR1 and CDR2: SEHNR and FQNEAQ (reference sequence). The CDR3 DNA sequence: TGTGCCAGCAGCTTTGGACAGGGGGCCCGACAAGAGACCCAGTACTTC. Translated: CASSFGQGARQETQYF.

This clone was seen a single time. The chain joins TRBV7-9 to TRBJ1-2, with no clear D. V was trimmed by 1 base and J by 8 bases, leaving 5 bases between them. Germline CDR1 SEHNR, CDR2 FQNEAQ (reference sequence). The CDR3 runs 11 residues. The CDR3 region is CASSLVVGYTF. The DNA of the CDR3 is TGTGCCAGCAGCTTAGTAGTAGGCTACACCTTC.

The chain has TRBV4-1 and TRBJ1-5; possible D gene TRBD1, 5 bases. CDR1 MGHRA and CDR2 YSYEKL come from the germline V gene. This CDR3 has 15 amino acids. Trimming removed 0 bases at V and 4 bases at J, with 10 bases between. The CDR3 DNA reads TGCGCCAGCAGCCAAGATAACAGGAATAATCAGCCCCAGCATTTT. This encodes CASSQDNRNNQPQHF.

The rearrangement links TRBV9 to TRBJ2-5; no clear D. Germline V gene lookup returns CDR1 SGDLS and CDR2 YYNGEE. The CDR3 contains 12 residues. V gave up 3 bases and J gave up 2 bases, with 5 bases separating them. The CDR3, as DNA: TGTGCCAGCAGCGCAGATCAAGAGACCCAGTACTTC. Translated, it gives CASSADQETQYF.

V is TRBV5-5 and J is TRBJ2-5; 7 nucleotides match TRBD1. The J segment lost 5 bases and the V segment lost 5 bases, leaving 15 bases of the junction unmatched. Per germline, CDR1 SGHKS and CDR2 YYEKEE (reference sequence). The CDR3 is 16 amino acids. CDR3 sequence: CASSLFGGDSMETQYF. DNA for the CDR3: TGTGCCAGCAGTTTATTCGGTGGGGACAGTATGGAGACCCAGTACTTC.

The chain links TRBV30 to TRBJ2-1; 8 nucleotides line up with TRBD1. The CDR3 loop spans 15 amino acids. After removal of 3 bases from V and 3 bases from J, the junction contained 7 bases not matched to a gene. From germline, CDR1 is GTSNPN and CDR2 SVGIG (reference sequence). The CDR3 DNA reads TGTGCCTGGAGCTCAGTGGGACAGGACTACAATGAGCAGTTCTTC. This gives the protein CAWSSVGQDYNEQFF. The full variable domain, with the rest looked up from reference TRBV30 and TRBJ2-1, is SQTIHQWPATLVQPVGSPLSLECTVEGTSNPNLYWYRQAAGRGLQLLFYSVGIGQISSEVPQNLSASRPQDRQFILSSKKLLLSDSGFYLCAWSSVGQDYNEQFFGPGTRLTVL.

This clone was observed a few times. The chain uses TRBV28 and TRBJ2-4; 11 bases align to TRBD2. This CDR3 is 15 amino acids long. CDR1 and CDR2 (germline): MDHEN, SYDVKM. The V and J ends lost 7 bases and 5 bases, in that order; junction bases with no gene match: 7. The CDR3 spells CASNNPGLAENIQYF. The CDR3 nucleotides are TGTGCCAGCAATAACCCGGGACTAGCGGAAAACATTCAGTACTTC.

The rearrangement links TRBV7-3 to TRBJ2-1; 13 bases match TRBD2. CDR1 and CDR2 from the germline V gene are SGHTA and FQGTGA. This CDR3 has 17 residues. The trim removed 1 base at V and 5 bases at J, leaving 5 bases unmatched. CDR3 in DNA: TGTGCCAGCAGCTTAAGGACTAGCGGGAGAAGTAACAATGAGCAGTTCTTC. Its translation is CASSLRTSGRSNNEQFF.

This sequence joins TRBV9 and TRBJ2-3; TRBD1 matches at 7 bases. V shed 2 bases, J shed 2 bases, and the junction held 8 bases outside the gene matches. This CDR3 is built from 16 residues. CDR1 is SGDLS, CDR2 YYNGEE, per germline. CDR3 sequence reads: CASSVFDRAITDTQYF. CDR3 sequence (DNA): TGTGCCAGCAGCGTCTTCGACAGGGCTATCACAGATACGCAGTATTTT.

V and J are TRBV19 and TRBJ2-7; a possible D gene is TRBD2 (6 bases). CDR3 size: 16 residues. Trimming took 4 bases from V and 7 from J, leaving 23 bases between them. Germline V lookup: CDR1 LNHDA, CDR2 SQIVND (reference sequence). Here the CDR3 DNA reads TGTGCCAGTAGTACCCTCGGGAGCCGTGGTGTTGAGGAGCAGTACTTC. This codes for CASSTLGSRGVEEQYF.

The rearrangement uses TRBV29-1 and TRBJ2-1, with TRBD2 matching 10 bases. Germline loops: CDR1 SQVTM, CDR2 ANQGSEA. J was trimmed by 4 bases and V by 3 bases; bases with no gene match: 6. CDR3 length: 15 residues. In DNA form, the CDR3 reads TGCAGCGTTGATGTCGGGACTAGCGAATACAATGAGCAGTTCTTC. Its protein product is CSVDVGTSEYNEQFF.

J is TRBJ1-2 and V is TRBV2; D uncertain. The V end lost 4 bases, the J end lost 8 bases, and 17 bases lay between the germline ends. Germline CDR1 is SNHLY and CDR2 is FYNNEI. The CDR3 is 14 residues long. CDR3 nucleotide sequence: TGTGCCAGCAGTGGGTGGAGCGAGAATCCGGGCTACACCTTC. It yields the protein CASSGWSENPGYTF.

The gene calls are TRBV4-3 and TRBJ2-2; D not certain. CDR3 length: 18 residues. V lost 0 bases and J 0 bases, leaving 14 bases between the germline ends. Germline assignment: CDR1 LGHNA and CDR2 YSLEER. The CDR3: CASSQDLGGGANTGELFF. In nucleotides, the CDR3 is TGCGCCAGCAGCCAAGATTTGGGCGGTGGAGCGAACACCGGGGAGCTGTTTTTT.

In this sample, this clone turned up once. The chain is built from TRBV5-1 and TRBJ2-3; maybe TRBD1 (5 bases). The germline V gene has CDR1 SGHRS and CDR2 YFSETQ. The ends were cut back, 4 bases at V and 4 bases at J, with 16 bases in the middle. The CDR3 covers 15 residues. The CDR3 bases are TGCGCCAGCAGCCCGACTCAGGGTTTGGCAGATACGCAGTATTTT. Encoded protein: CASSPTQGLADTQYF.

The gene calls are TRBV5-8 and TRBJ2-2; maybe TRBD2 (7 bases). Deletions cut 9 bases from V and 5 bases from J, with 23 bases between. The CDR3 has 16 residues. Germline V gene lookup returns CDR1 SGHTS and CDR2 YDEGEE. Here the CDR3 DNA reads TGTGCCATCAAACCCGGGGGGCTGAGAGGGACCGGGGAGCTGTTTTTT. Protein product: CAIKPGGLRGTGELFF.

A note on this clone: The same CDR3 is also encoded by other DNA sequences in this sample. The V and J genes are TRBV28 and TRBJ1-1; D not resolved. Trimming pared 2 bases from V and 2 bases from J, leaving 3 bases between. The CDR3 totals 12 residues. The germline V gene encodes CDR1 MDHEN and CDR2 SYDVKM. The chain's CDR3 is CASSLQNTEAFF. In DNA, the CDR3 is TGTGCCAGCAGTTTACAAAACACTGAAGCTTTCTTT.

This clone was observed once. This sequence joins TRBV5-4 and TRBJ1-5; tentative D call: TRBD1 (5 bases). Trimming took off 4 bases at V and 1 base at J, with 12 bases between the two ends. This CDR3 has 15 residues. CDR1 SGHNT and CDR2 YYREEE come from the germline V gene (reference sequence). The CDR3 protein is CASSRWGSSNQPQHF. The CDR3 DNA reads TGTGCCAGCAGCCGGTGGGGGTCCAGCAATCAGCCCCAGCATTTT. Variable domain in full (rest from reference TRBV5-4 and TRBJ1-5): ETGVTQSPTHLIKTRGQQVTLRCSSQSGHNTVSWYQQALGQGPQFIFQYYREEENGRGNFPPRFSGLQFPNYSSELNVNALELDDSALYLCASSRWGSSNQPQHFGDGTRLSIL.

The chain links TRBV5-4 to TRBJ2-3; D is unresolved. CDR1 and CDR2 (germline): SGHNT, YYREEE (reference sequence). CDR3 length: 14 residues. The ends were cut back, 0 bases at V and 2 bases at J, with 7 bases in the middle. The CDR3 here is CASSLEGFTDTQYF. The CDR3 DNA sequence: TGTGCCAGCAGCTTGGAGGGTTTCACAGATACGCAGTATTTT. Full variable domain (outside the CDR3, taken from reference TRBV5-4 and TRBJ2-3): ETGVTQSPTHLIKTRGQQVTLRCSSQSGHNTVSWYQQALGQGPQFIFQYYREEENGRGNFPPRFSGLQFPNYSSELNVNALELDDSALYLCASSLEGFTDTQYFGPGTRLTVL.

The V gene is TRBV29-1, the J gene TRBJ2-1; a possible D gene is TRBD1 (6 bases). The germline V gene encodes CDR1 SQVTM and CDR2 ANQGSEA. V lost 5 bases and J 0 bases, leaving 8 bases between the germline ends. CDR3 length: 13 amino acids. The CDR3 is CSVLQGSYNEQFF. The CDR3 bases are TGCAGCGTTTTACAGGGCTCCTACAATGAGCAGTTCTTC.

This clone came up a few times. This same CDR3 is encoded by further DNA sequences in the sample. V gene TRBV15 combines with J gene TRBJ2-6; D is possibly TRBD1 (6 bases). The CDR3 consists of 16 residues. CDR1 LNHNV and CDR2 YYDKDF come from the germline V gene (reference sequence). Trimming cost V 3 bases and J 1 base, with 10 bases left between them. DNA for the CDR3: TGTGCCACCAGCAGGGAACAGGGTTCTGGGGCCAACGTCCTGACTTTC. This gives the protein CATSREQGSGANVLTF.

The chain carries TRBV4-3 and TRBJ2-3, with TRBD1 matching over 8 bases. The J segment lost 4 bases and the V segment lost 0 bases, leaving 6 bases of the junction unmatched. CDR1 is LGHNA, CDR2 YSLEER, per germline. This CDR3 is 16 amino acids long. CDR3 loop: CASSQDPQGAADTQYF. In DNA form, the CDR3 reads TGCGCCAGCAGCCAAGATCCCCAGGGGGCGGCAGATACGCAGTATTTT.

This clone was counted once. V gene TRBV30 combines with J gene TRBJ1-1; D unresolved. Germline V gene data show CDR1 as GTSNPN and CDR2 as SVGIG (reference sequence). CDR3 length: 13 amino acids. V was shortened by 4 bases and J by 3 bases, with 12 bases between the two germline ends. The CDR3 DNA sequence: TGTGCCTGGACTCGTGGGGTGTACACTGAAGCTTTCTTT. Its translation is CAWTRGVYTEAFF.

This chain links TRBV19 with TRBJ1-2; D gene ambiguous. Trimming shortened V by 2 bases and J by 8 bases, and 15 bases separated the two germline ends. CDR1 is LNHDA and CDR2 is SQIVND in the germline V gene (reference sequence). This CDR3 is 14 amino acids long. CDR3 nucleotides: TGTGCCAGTAGTATACAGGCGTCAACTATCGGCTACACCTTC. Amino acids: CASSIQASTIGYTF.

V and J are TRBV6-1 and TRBJ2-7; 9 bases match TRBD1. The ends lost 5 bases at V and 7 bases at J; junction bases unmatched: 3. Germline V gene sequence: CDR1 MNHNS, CDR2 SASEGT. The CDR3 runs to 12 residues. This CDR3 reads CASSRTGEEQYF. The CDR3 DNA is TGTGCCAGCAGTCGGACAGGGGAGGAGCAGTACTTC.

This chain uses TRBV15 with TRBJ2-7; D not certain. The CDR3 has 12 residues. CDR1 and CDR2 (germline): LNHNV, YYDKDF (reference sequence). Trimming took 0 bases from V and 4 from J, leaving 4 bases between them. CDR3 DNA sequence: TGTGCCACCAGCAGAGATTTTTACGAGCAGTACTTC. Translation gives CATSRDFYEQYF.

V usage is TRBV6-6 and J usage is TRBJ2-3; D is uncertain. Trimming took 4 bases from V and 4 from J, leaving 9 bases between them. The CDR3 is 13 residues long. The germline V gene encodes CDR1 MNHNY and CDR2 SVGAGI (reference sequence). The CDR3 DNA reads TGTGCCAGCAGTTCATTGCGTGCAGATACGCAGTATTTT. Translating it yields CASSSLRADTQYF.

V is TRBV4-2 and J is TRBJ1-1, with D perhaps TRBD1 (6 bases). Trimming stripped 3 bases from V and 1 base from J, with 12 bases between. The CDR3 loop spans 15 amino acids. Germline V CDR1 and CDR2: LGHNA, YNFKEQ. CDR3 sequence: CASSHTGTGNTEAFF. DNA of the CDR3: TGTGCCAGCAGCCACACAGGGACGGGGAACACTGAAGCTTTCTTT.

Only a few counts were recorded for this clone. V usage is TRBV5-1 and J usage is TRBJ2-1, with 7 nucleotides matching TRBD1. J lost 4 bases, V lost 0 bases, and 4 bases had no gene match. This CDR3 region has 15 residues. CDR1 and CDR2 (germline): SGHRS, YFSETQ. Here the CDR3 reads CASSLETGLYNEQFF. The CDR3 DNA is TGCGCCAGCAGCTTGGAGACAGGGTTATACAATGAGCAGTTCTTC. Variable domain in full (rest from reference TRBV5-1 and TRBJ2-1): KAGVTQTPRYLIKTRGQQVTLSCSPISGHRSVSWYQQTPGQGLQFLFEYFSETQRNKGNFPGRFSGRQFSNSRSEMNVSTLELGDSALYLCASSLETGLYNEQFFGPGTRLTVL.

This clone was recorded once. The chain uses TRBV18 and TRBJ2-7; D possibly corresponds to TRBD1 (6 bases). CDR3 length: 15 residues. Germline loops: CDR1 KGHSH, CDR2 LQKENI. V was shortened by 3 bases and J by 0 bases, with 12 bases between the two germline ends. In nucleotides, the CDR3 is TGTGCCAGCTCACCCGCCCAGGACAGCTCCTACGAGCAGTACTTC. Translated, it gives CASSPAQDSSYEQYF.

V gene TRBV7-9 combines with J gene TRBJ1-2; D is ambiguous. Germline V gives CDR1 SEHNR, CDR2 FQNEAQ (reference sequence). Trimming left V 2 bases short and J 1 base short, with 5 bases between. This CDR3 region has 13 residues. The CDR3 sequence is CASSLSHNYGYTF. CDR3 bases: TGTGCCAGCAGCTTATCTCATAACTATGGCTACACCTTC.